Included here is one T cell receptor beta chain sequence, with context. TCRdb's copy holds only in-frame clones and misses some; the assay was immunoSEQ multiplex PCR. The repertoire includes some 200,000 clones, about 89% of them detected once, and around 3.5% sits in the top ten. The sample belongs to a study of blood T cell repertoires in COVID-19. Study information: Sample material is recorded as cDNA or gDNA derived from T cells, B-cell-depleted T cells, or PBMCs.

The CDR3 runs 11 residues. V shed 6 bases and J shed 8 bases, with 10 bases lying between them. Per germline, CDR1 DFQATT and CDR2 SNEGSKA (reference sequence). The V gene is TRBV20-1, the J gene TRBJ2-2; a possible D gene is TRBD2 (5 bases). This receptor was taken from a man between 65 and 85 years old with acute or convalescent COVID-19. Specimen: peripheral blood. The CDR3 sequence: CSAVRAGELFF. CDR3 coding DNA: TGCAGTGCAGTGAGGGCTGGGGAGCTGTTTTTT.